The clone carrying this T cell receptor beta chain was seen only a few times. This record comes from a study of early T cells in non-severe SARS-CoV-2 infection. TCRdb redid the calling of the 5' RACE reads with MiXCR, one entry per CDR3 protein. The table records 100,000 to 130,000 distinct CDR3 sequences, over 8.5% of them present only once. Germline V CDR1 and CDR2: DFQATT, SNEGSKA (reference sequence). The CDR3 has 15 amino acids. V was clipped by 5 bases and J by 2 bases; unmatched bases: 10. The TCR comes from an adult who was a healthcare worker with PCR-confirmed SARS-CoV-2 infection or an uninfected control (not recorded which). V is TRBV20-1 and J is TRBJ2-3, with 7 bases identical to TRBD1. Sequenced input: whole blood. The CDR3 spells CSAFRPGGNTDTQYF. CDR3 DNA sequence: TGCAGTGCTTTTCGGCCAGGGGGAAACACAGATACGCAGTATTTT.